The 12 T cell receptor beta chains listed next were all sequenced from one sample in a study of T cell responses to AZD1222 COVID-19 vaccine. Clones were read by immunoSEQ multiplex PCR, and TCRdb kept only the in-frame ones, dropping some. This sample yields about 150,000 clones, of which roughly nine tenths are seen a single time; approximately 5.1% belongs to the top ten. Sample: peripheral blood, taken on day 0 of AZD1222 vaccination. The receptors originated from an adult in good health.

The gene calls are TRBV2 and TRBJ2-7, with 14 bases that match TRBD2. V dropped 7 bases and J dropped 4; count of bases not matched to a gene: 3. CDR1 and CDR2 from the germline V gene are SNHLY and FYNNEI. The CDR3 contains 14 residues. Here the CDR3 DNA reads TGTGCCAGCACTCGACTAGCGGGAGGGTACGAGCAGTACTTC. It encodes CASTRLAGGYEQYF. Using reference TRBV2 and TRBJ2-7 for the parts outside the CDR3, the full variable domain is EPEVTQTPSHQVTQMGQEVILRCVPISNHLYFYWYRQILGQKVEFLVSFYNNEISEKSEIFDDQFSVERPDGSNFTLKIRSTKLEDSAMYFCASTRLAGGYEQYFGPGTRLTVT.

The V and J genes are TRBV5-1 and TRBJ2-4; TRBD1 agrees at 8 bases. This CDR3 is 14 amino acids long. Losses at the gene ends were 0 bases for V and 13 bases for J; bases not matched to a gene: 9. Germline values: CDR1 SGHRS, CDR2 YFSETQ. The CDR3 DNA follows: TGCGCCAGCAGCTTGGGGGCAGGGGGCGGTCTACAGTACTTC. It yields the protein CASSLGAGGGLQYF.

The V and J genes are TRBV12-5 and TRBJ1-6; 10 bases are shared with TRBD1. Losses at the gene ends were 3 bases for V and 5 bases for J; bases not matched to a gene: 7. The CDR3 consists of 17 residues. CDR1 is LGHNT, CDR2 FRNRAP, per germline. CDR3 sequence reads: CASGFRRGTGDNSPLHF. In DNA form, the CDR3 reads TGTGCTAGTGGTTTTCGGCGCGGGACAGGGGATAATTCACCCCTCCACTTT.

The chain joins TRBV7-2 to TRBJ1-6; possible D gene TRBD1, 5 bases. Trimming left V 5 bases short and J 6 bases short, with 11 bases between. Germline V lookup: CDR1 SGHTA, CDR2 FQGNSA. The CDR3 has 14 amino acids. In DNA form, the CDR3 reads TGTGCCAGCAGCCATCGGGGGGTTAATTCACCCCTCCACTTT. Residues: CASSHRGVNSPLHF. The variable domain in full, completed from reference TRBV7-2 and TRBJ1-6, reads GAGVSQSPSNKVTEKGKDVELRCDPISGHTALYWYRQSLGQGLEFLIYFQGNSAPDKSGLPSDRFSAERTGGSVSTLTIQRTQQEDSAVYLCASSHRGVNSPLHFGNGTRLTVT.

This chain links TRBV28 with TRBJ1-2, with D maybe TRBD1 (5 bases). V lost 4 bases to trimming and J lost 8 bases, with 20 bases between them. Germline CDR1 is MDHEN and CDR2 is SYDVKM. The CDR3 contains 15 residues. For the CDR3, the DNA is TGTGCCAGCAGTTCGCCCGACGTCACCCGGGGCGGCTACACCTTC. Translating it yields CASSSPDVTRGGYTF.

CDR3 DNA sequence: TGTGCCAGCAGCTTACAGGGGTTGCTCTATGGCTACACCTTC. It translates to CASSLQGLLYGYTF. This chain joins TRBV7-2 and TRBJ1-2, with D maybe TRBD1 (6 bases). This CDR3 region has 14 residues. Germline-derived CDR1 and CDR2 are SGHTA and FQGNSA. Between the trimmed V and J ends, which lost 2 bases and 4 bases, there was a span of 11 bases. The complete variable domain, with remaining parts taken from reference TRBV7-2 and TRBJ1-2, reads GAGVSQSPSNKVTEKGKDVELRCDPISGHTALYWYRQSLGQGLEFLIYFQGNSAPDKSGLPSDRFSAERTGGSVSTLTIQRTQQEDSAVYLCASSLQGLLYGYTFGSGTRLTVV.

The chain links TRBV6-5 to TRBJ2-3; TRBD1 matches 7 bases. The V segment lost 0 bases and the J segment 3 bases; nucleotides outside the gene matches: 3. CDR1 is MNHEY and CDR2 is SVGAGI in the germline V gene. This CDR3 region has 15 residues. CDR3 nucleotides: TGTGCCAGCAGTTACTCGAGACAGGGAACAGATACGCAGTATTTT. This translates into CASSYSRQGTDTQYF.

This chain uses TRBV12-5 with TRBJ1-3; D uncertain. The V end lost 4 bases, the J end lost 1 base, and 11 bases lay between the germline ends. From germline, CDR1 is LGHNT and CDR2 FRNRAP. This CDR3 is 15 amino acids long. CDR3 sequence reads: CASGYLERSGNTIYF. The CDR3 DNA reads TGTGCTAGTGGTTACTTAGAGAGATCTGGAAACACCATATATTTT.

This rearrangement joins TRBV24-1 to TRBJ2-5; possible D gene TRBD1, 6 bases. Per the germline V gene, CDR1 is KGHDR and CDR2 is SFDVKD. This CDR3 is 14 amino acids long. V was trimmed by 5 bases and J by 0 bases, leaving 9 bases between them. Here the CDR3 DNA reads TGTGCCACCAGTGTTGGACAGTACCAAGAGACCCAGTACTTC. This gives the protein CATSVGQYQETQYF.

The genes are TRBV4-3 and TRBJ1-1; 8 bases are a match to TRBD1. V gave up 2 bases and J gave up 3 bases; unmatched junction bases: 11. Germline lookup yields CDR1 LGHNA and CDR2 YSLEER. This CDR3 is built from 17 residues. For the CDR3, the DNA is TGCGCCAGCAGCCAACTATTATTGACAGGGGAGTACACTGAAGCTTTCTTT. It encodes CASSQLLLTGEYTEAFF.

This chain links TRBV28 with TRBJ1-5, with TRBD1 as a possible D gene (6 bases). V was cut by 3 bases and J by 0 bases, with 9 bases left in between. This CDR3 spans 15 amino acids. Germline CDR1 reads MDHEN; CDR2 reads SYDVKM. The CDR3 protein is CASSFGQYSNQPQHF. The CDR3 nucleotides read TGTGCCAGCAGTTTTGGACAGTATAGCAATCAGCCCCAGCATTTT.

The rearrangement joins TRBV5-8 to TRBJ1-6; D remains ambiguous. CDR1 is SGHTS, CDR2 YDEGEE, per germline. Trimming stripped 4 bases from V and 0 bases from J, with 14 bases between. The CDR3 has 17 amino acids. The CDR3 nucleotides are TGTGCCAGCAGCCGTTGGCCGACGAGCTCCTATAATTCACCCCTCCACTTT. Translation: CASSRWPTSSYNSPLHF.